This entry lists 16 T cell receptor beta chains sequenced from one sample in a study of blood T cell repertoires in COVID-19 (dated by TCRdb to 2020 to 2022). Libraries were constructed by the immunoSEQ multiplex PCR assay. TCRdb holds this immuneACCESS table with in-frame rearrangements only. Some clones are missing; in checked studies, unresolved V genes explain under half, and the rest has no known cause. This sample gives about 150,000 clones in total; nearly 80% of them show up just once. The ten largest account for approximately 1.8% of the sample. The material sequenced was peripheral blood. These receptor sequences come from a man older than 75 with acute or convalescent COVID-19.

This chain uses TRBV6-1 with TRBJ1-2; unclear D gene. This CDR3 contains 16 residues. V was trimmed by 0 bases and J by 6 bases, leaving 17 bases between them. Germline values: CDR1 MNHNS, CDR2 SASEGT. The CDR3 here is CASSEARQAGNDGYTF. DNA for the CDR3: TGTGCCAGCAGTGAAGCCCGGCAGGCGGGAAACGATGGCTACACCTTC.

The chain links TRBV6-5 to TRBJ1-2; 8 nucleotides line up with TRBD1. Losses at the gene ends were 5 bases for V and 4 bases for J; bases not matched to a gene: 6. This CDR3 spans 14 amino acids. The germline CDR1 and CDR2 sequences are MNHEY and SVGAGI. The CDR3 loop is CASSTLGQGYGYTF. CDR3 coding DNA: TGTGCCAGCAGTACTCTTGGACAGGGCTATGGCTACACCTTC.

This chain connects TRBV7-6 to TRBJ1-6; unclear D gene. The CDR3 extends over 12 amino acids. Germline-derived CDR1 and CDR2 are SGHVS and FNYEAQ. The V end lost 3 bases, the J end lost 7 bases, and 4 bases lay between the germline ends. Here the CDR3 reads CASSFGNSPLHF. In nucleotides, the CDR3 is TGTGCCAGCAGCTTCGGGAATTCACCCCTCCACTTT.

This clone has more than one count but fewer than ten. This chain joins TRBV7-8 and TRBJ2-3; D not certain. The V end lost 5 bases, the J end lost 6 bases, and 15 bases lay between the germline ends. This CDR3 comprises 14 residues. Germline CDR1 is SGHVS and CDR2 is FQNEAQ. The CDR3 is CASSQSEVRDTQYF. In DNA, the CDR3 is TGTGCCAGCAGCCAGTCTGAGGTCCGGGATACGCAGTATTTT.

V gene TRBV28 combines with J gene TRBJ1-1; D unresolved. The CDR3 covers 13 residues. The germline gives CDR1 MDHEN, CDR2 SYDVKM. V gave up 6 bases and J gave up 4 bases, with 12 bases separating them. The CDR3 DNA sequence: TGTGCCAGCAGCCTTCTTGGCCCCACTGAAGCTTTCTTT. It yields the protein CASSLLGPTEAFF.

The chain is built from TRBV6-5 and TRBJ2-2, with D possibly matching TRBD1 (6 bases). The CDR3 has 13 residues. Germline CDR1 reads MNHEY; CDR2 reads SVGAGI. V was trimmed by 6 bases and J by 6 bases, leaving 11 bases between them. CDR3 loop: CASSQGRAGELFF. As DNA, the CDR3 is TGTGCCAGCAGCCAGGGGAGAGCCGGGGAGCTGTTTTTT.

This CDR3 is CASTNRDSGNNEQFF. The CDR3 nucleotides are TGTGCCAGCACCAACCGGGACAGCGGCAACAATGAGCAGTTCTTC. V is TRBV6-5 and J is TRBJ2-1, with 7 bases fitting TRBD1. This CDR3 is built from 15 residues. Germline-derived CDR1 and CDR2 are MNHEY and SVGAGI. V lost 7 bases to trimming and J lost 5 bases; unmatched junction nucleotides: 11.

In its sample, this clone was seen a few times. J is TRBJ1-2 and V is TRBV19; a weak D match, TRBD1 (6 bases). The germline V gene has CDR1 LNHDA and CDR2 SQIVND (reference sequence). The CDR3 has 13 amino acids. V was trimmed by 11 bases and J by 3 bases, leaving 16 bases between them. For the CDR3, the DNA is TGTGCCGTAAGTCAGGGGACCGACTATGGCTACACCTTC. Translated, it gives CAVSQGTDYGYTF.

The DNA of the CDR3 is TGTGCCAGCTCACCACTAGCGGAAAGCACAGATACGCAGTATTTT. It yields the protein CASSPLAESTDTQYF. The V gene is TRBV18, the J gene TRBJ2-3; tentative D call: TRBD2 (6 bases). Germline CDR1 KGHSH, CDR2 LQKENI. CDR3 length: 15 amino acids. Trimming removed 1 base from V and 0 bases from J, with 8 bases in between.

V is TRBV20-1 and J is TRBJ2-7; D perhaps matches TRBD2 (5 bases). The germline V gene encodes CDR1 DFQATT and CDR2 SNEGSKA (reference sequence). The CDR3 consists of 11 residues. Deletions cut 5 bases from V and 5 bases from J, with 10 bases between. CDR3 bases: TGCAGTGCTGCTAGCCCGAACGAGCAGTACGTC. Amino acids: CSAASPNEQYV.

V and J are TRBV18 and TRBJ2-2, with a possible D match to TRBD2 (5 bases). The CDR3 has 15 residues. Germline loops: CDR1 KGHSH, CDR2 LQKENI. The ends were cut back, 1 base at V and 6 bases at J, with 12 bases in the middle. This CDR3 reads CASSPQAEVSGELFF. The CDR3, as DNA: TGTGCCAGCTCACCACAAGCGGAGGTATCCGGGGAGCTGTTTTTT.

This clone was counted a few times. The V call is TRBV7-6, the J call TRBJ2-1; TRBD2 matches at 13 bases. CDR3 length: 15 amino acids. J gave up 8 bases and V 4 bases, and 5 bases lay outside the gene matches. CDR1 and CDR2 from the germline V gene are SGHVS and FNYEAQ. CDR3 loop: CASSYRLAGGDEQFF. CDR3 sequence (DNA): TGTGCCAGCAGCTACCGACTAGCGGGGGGTGATGAGCAGTTCTTC.

J is TRBJ1-1 and V is TRBV28, with a possible D match to TRBD1 (6 bases). Germline-derived CDR1 and CDR2 are MDHEN and SYDVKM. With 6 bases removed from V and 5 bases from J, the gap between germline ends came to 13 bases. The CDR3 runs to 13 residues. The CDR3 DNA follows: TGTGCCAGCAGAGGACAGCCTAATACTGAAGCTTTCTTT. This codes for CASRGQPNTEAFF.

The chain carries TRBV2 and TRBJ2-5, with a possible D match to TRBD2 (5 bases). CDR3 length: 13 residues. The V end was cut by 6 bases, the J end by 5 bases, with 13 bases between. Germline V gene lookup returns CDR1 SNHLY and CDR2 FYNNEI. CDR3 in amino acids: CASSPRREETQYF. CDR3 in DNA: TGTGCCAGCAGCCCCAGAAGGGAGGAGACCCAGTACTTC.

This clone has more than one count but fewer than ten. The chain has TRBV9 and TRBJ1-6; D gene uncertain. Per germline, CDR1 SGDLS and CDR2 YYNGEE. The CDR3 has 12 residues. Deletions cut 5 bases from V and 8 bases from J, with 8 bases between. For the CDR3, the DNA is TGTGCCAGCAGTCACACAGATTCACCCCTCCACTTT. Encoded protein: CASSHTDSPLHF.

The V gene is TRBV11-3, the J gene TRBJ2-1, with D possibly being TRBD2 (6 bases). Germline V gives CDR1 SGHNT, CDR2 YENEEA. The CDR3 runs 14 residues. The ends were cut back, 6 bases at V and 0 bases at J, with 9 bases in the middle. DNA for the CDR3: TGTGCCAGCAGAGACGGGGGCTCCTACAATGAGCAGTTCTTC. This sequence encodes CASRDGGSYNEQFF. Complete variable domain (other parts from reference TRBV11-3 and TRBJ2-1): EAGVVQSPRYKIIEKKQPVAFWCNPISGHNTLYWYLQNLGQGPELLIRYENEEAVDDSQLPKDRFSAERLKGVDSTLKIQPAELGDSAVYLCASRDGGSYNEQFFGPGTRLTVL.